One sample yielded the 20 T cell receptor beta chains listed below, sequenced in a study of shared clonotypes between healthy human individuals. This table comes from immunoSEQ multiplex PCR, and its TCRdb copy is limited to in-frame clones, with some not included. The table lists approximately 2.5 million clones, over 85% of them singletons. Source material: naive CD4+ T cells from PBMCs. Subset here: CD45RA+ positively selected. All receptors derive from a young man in good health. Some clones in this sample may be carry-over from other donors' samples.

The gene calls are TRBV5-1 and TRBJ2-3; D ambiguous. The ends were cut back, 3 bases at V and 5 bases at J, with 19 bases in the middle. The CDR3 extends over 16 amino acids. The V gene's germline CDR1 is SGHRS and CDR2 YFSETQ. Here the CDR3 reads CASSSYLIAQGDTQYF. CDR3 DNA sequence: TGCGCCAGCAGCTCTTACCTTATTGCCCAAGGAGATACGCAGTATTTT.

The rearrangement joins TRBV27 to TRBJ1-1; D possibly corresponds to TRBD1 (5 bases). The germline V gene encodes CDR1 MNHEY and CDR2 SMNVEV (reference sequence). Trimming left V 6 bases short and J 0 bases short, with 14 bases between. The CDR3 extends over 15 amino acids. This CDR3 is CASSRGGALNTEAFF. In DNA, the CDR3 is TGTGCCAGCAGCCGCGGAGGGGCCCTGAACACTGAAGCTTTCTTT.

V is TRBV5-4 and J is TRBJ2-5; perhaps D is TRBD1 or TRBD2 (5 bases each). This CDR3 spans 13 amino acids. V shed 1 base and J shed 5 bases, with 9 bases lying between them. CDR1 is SGHNT, CDR2 YYREEE, per germline (reference sequence). The DNA of the CDR3 is TGTGCCAGCAGCTTGTGGGGGTGGGAGACCCAGTACTTC. It encodes CASSLWGWETQYF.

V and J are TRBV28 and TRBJ2-1; 8 nucleotides line up with TRBD1. J gave up 3 bases and V 7 bases, and 8 bases lay outside the gene matches. Germline loops: CDR1 MDHEN, CDR2 SYDVKM. CDR3 size: 15 residues. CDR3 DNA: TGTGCCAGCACCAAGACAGGGGCGGACTACAATGAGCAGTTCTTC. This gives the protein CASTKTGADYNEQFF.

In nucleotides, the CDR3 is TGTGCCAGCAGCCTCTTGGCAGCCCAGCCCCAGCATTTT. Translated: CASSLLAAQPQHF. The genes are TRBV28 and TRBJ1-5; no firm D call. Germline V gene sequence: CDR1 MDHEN, CDR2 SYDVKM. Trimming left V 6 bases short and J 7 bases short, with 13 bases between. The CDR3 is 13 amino acids.

V and J are TRBV7-8 and TRBJ2-3; possible D gene TRBD2, 6 bases. V was shortened by 11 bases and J by 4 bases, with 19 bases between the two germline ends. Germline CDR1 reads SGHVS; CDR2 reads FQNEAQ. The CDR3 covers 14 residues. The CDR3 coding sequence is TGTGCCGACTCCGTGGGGGGAGCTGCAGATACGCAGTATTTT. This codes for CADSVGGAADTQYF.

Concerning this clone: Other DNA sequences in the same sample also yield this CDR3. The rearrangement links TRBV9 to TRBJ2-3; D not certain. The CDR3 runs to 12 residues. Per germline, CDR1 SGDLS and CDR2 YYNGEE. The germline V and J ends were trimmed by 0 bases and 5 bases, with 4 bases remaining between them. The CDR3 bases are TGTGCCAGCAGCGTAGACAGAGATACGCAGTATTTT. Translating gives CASSVDRDTQYF. Full variable domain (remainder filled in from reference TRBV9 and TRBJ2-3): DSGVTQTPKHLITATGQRVTLRCSPRSGDLSVYWYQQSLDQGLQFLIQYYNGEERAKGNILERFSAQQFPDLHSELNLSSLELGDSALYFCASSVDRDTQYFGPGTRLTVL.

The rearrangement links TRBV5-1 to TRBJ1-1; D unclear. This CDR3 contains 14 residues. V dropped 0 bases and J dropped 3 bases, with 9 bases sitting between them. CDR1 is SGHRS, CDR2 YFSETQ, per germline. The CDR3 is CASSLGLRDTEAFF. The CDR3 DNA reads as TGCGCCAGCAGCTTGGGTCTAAGGGACACTGAAGCTTTCTTT.

V gene TRBV29-1 combines with J gene TRBJ2-1; a possible D gene is TRBD2 (5 bases). Trimming left V 5 bases short and J 11 bases short, with 19 bases between. Per germline, CDR1 SQVTM and CDR2 ANQGSEA. The CDR3 contains 13 residues. The CDR3 loop reads CSVLVYPRDKQFF. The CDR3 region has the DNA TGCAGCGTTCTGGTTTACCCCCGGGATAAGCAGTTCTTC.

The V call is TRBV5-1, the J call TRBJ2-2; D is undetermined. The V end was cut by 6 bases, the J end by 4 bases, with 16 bases between. The CDR3 is 15 amino acids. Germline V lookup: CDR1 SGHRS, CDR2 YFSETQ. This CDR3 reads CASTPADAGTGELFF. The CDR3 DNA reads as TGCGCCAGCACCCCCGCGGACGCTGGCACCGGGGAGCTGTTTTTT.

This rearrangement joins TRBV5-1 to TRBJ2-2, with TRBD1 identical over 9 bases. The germline V gene has CDR1 SGHRS and CDR2 YFSETQ. This CDR3 region has 17 residues. Trimming removed 0 bases from V and 2 bases from J; junction bases left unmatched: 5. The CDR3 nucleotides are TGCGCCAGCAGCTTGGAATGGGGACAGGGAAACACCGGGGAGCTGTTTTTT. Its translation is CASSLEWGQGNTGELFF.

This rearrangement joins TRBV7-2 to TRBJ1-1; D not certain. Germline CDR1 reads SGHTA; CDR2 reads FQGNSA. The CDR3 consists of 14 residues. The germline V and J ends were trimmed by 5 bases and 0 bases, with 10 bases remaining between them. Written as DNA, the CDR3 is TGTGCCAGCAGCCGGACCGCCATGAACACTGAAGCTTTCTTT. This codes for CASSRTAMNTEAFF.

Points on this clone: Distinct nucleotide sequences in the sample also encode this CDR3. The J gene is TRBJ2-1, the V gene TRBV5-1, with D unclear. The germline gives CDR1 SGHRS, CDR2 YFSETQ. The V and J ends lost 0 bases and 0 bases respectively, with 7 bases between them. This CDR3 is built from 15 residues. The CDR3 bases are TGCGCCAGCAGCTTGGCTGAAAGCTCCTACAATGAGCAGTTCTTC. This sequence encodes CASSLAESSYNEQFF.

The chain uses TRBV29-1 and TRBJ2-7, with TRBD1 matching over 9 bases. CDR3 length: 14 amino acids. V dropped 6 bases and J dropped 4; count of bases not matched to a gene: 10. Germline V gene data show CDR1 as SQVTM and CDR2 as ANQGSEA. The chain's CDR3 is CSVKPRTGVYEQYF. CDR3 bases: TGCAGCGTCAAACCCCGGACAGGGGTATACGAGCAGTACTTC.

This clone was observed a handful of times. CDR3 sequence: CASSLGFREDYYTF. The DNA of the CDR3 is TGTGCCAGCAGCTTGGGGTTCAGGGAAGATTACTACACCTTC. The chain has TRBV5-4 and TRBJ1-2, with D possibly being TRBD1 (5 bases). Trimming cost V 0 bases and J 10 bases, with 16 bases left between them. This CDR3 spans 14 amino acids. Germline assignment: CDR1 SGHNT and CDR2 YYREEE (reference sequence). The full variable domain, completed using reference TRBV5-4 and TRBJ1-2, is ETGVTQSPTHLIKTRGQQVTLRCSSQSGHNTVSWYQQALGQGPQFIFQYYREEENGRGNFPPRFSGLQFPNYSSELNVNALELDDSALYLCASSLGFREDYYTFGSGTRLTVV.

The chain carries TRBV28 and TRBJ1-5, with D uncertain. V gave up 6 bases and J gave up 6 bases, with 15 bases separating them. The CDR3 sequence is 14 residues long. CDR1 is MDHEN, CDR2 SYDVKM, per germline. The CDR3 region is CASSPFNIGQPQHF. The CDR3 DNA follows: TGTGCCAGCAGCCCTTTTAATATTGGTCAGCCCCAGCATTTT.

This sequence joins TRBV5-1 and TRBJ2-7; maybe TRBD2 (6 bases). Germline-derived CDR1 and CDR2 are SGHRS and YFSETQ. The CDR3 has 13 residues. The V and J ends lost 3 bases and 5 bases respectively, with 12 bases between them. CDR3 coding DNA: TGCGCCAGCAGCTCCCTCGCGGGAAACGAGCAGTACTTC. This translates into CASSSLAGNEQYF.

The chain joins TRBV7-2 to TRBJ2-7, with D perhaps TRBD1 (6 bases). Germline lookup yields CDR1 SGHTA and CDR2 FQGNSA. Trimming took 5 bases from V and 0 from J, leaving 14 bases between them. This CDR3 is 15 amino acids long. CDR3 loop: CASSASPGHSYEQYF. As DNA, the CDR3 is TGTGCCAGCAGCGCTTCACCGGGACACTCCTACGAGCAGTACTTC.

Here the CDR3 DNA reads TGTGCCAGCAGCTTAGTCGGCCCTCTCCCCAATCAGCCCCAGCATTTT. Its protein is CASSLVGPLPNQPQHF. The V gene is TRBV7-2, the J gene TRBJ1-5; D gene uncertain. The CDR3 extends over 16 amino acids. The germline V and J ends were trimmed by 1 base and 3 bases, with 13 bases remaining between them. Germline CDR1 SGHTA, CDR2 FQGNSA.

The V and J genes are TRBV7-7 and TRBJ2-3, with TRBD2 as a possible D gene (5 bases). The V and J ends lost 5 bases and 6 bases respectively, with 9 bases between them. Germline V gives CDR1 SSHAT, CDR2 FNYEAQ (reference sequence). CDR3 size: 12 residues. As DNA, the CDR3 is TGTGCCAGCAGCCCGCCGGGGGATACGCAGTATTTT. This encodes CASSPPGDTQYF. Using reference TRBV7-7 and TRBJ2-3 for the parts outside the CDR3, the full variable domain is GAGVSQSPRYKVTKRGQDVTLRCDPISSHATLYWYQQALGQGPEFLTYFNYEAQPDKSGLPSDRFSAERPEGSISTLTIQRTEQRDSAMYRCASSPPGDTQYFGPGTRLTVL.